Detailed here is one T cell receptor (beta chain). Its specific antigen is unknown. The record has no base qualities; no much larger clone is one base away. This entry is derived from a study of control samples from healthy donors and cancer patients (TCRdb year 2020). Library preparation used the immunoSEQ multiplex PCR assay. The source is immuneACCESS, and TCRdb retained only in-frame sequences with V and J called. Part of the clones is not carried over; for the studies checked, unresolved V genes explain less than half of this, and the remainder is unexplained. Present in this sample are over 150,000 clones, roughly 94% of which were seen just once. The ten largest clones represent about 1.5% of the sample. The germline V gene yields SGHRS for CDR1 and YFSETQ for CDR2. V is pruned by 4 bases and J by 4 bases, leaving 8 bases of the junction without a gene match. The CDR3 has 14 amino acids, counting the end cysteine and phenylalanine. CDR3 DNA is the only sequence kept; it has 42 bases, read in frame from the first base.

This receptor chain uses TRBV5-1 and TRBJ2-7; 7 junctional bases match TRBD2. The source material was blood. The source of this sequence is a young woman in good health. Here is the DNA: TGCGCCAGCAGCGCGGGGGACGTGGGGTACGAGCAGTACTTC. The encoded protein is CASSAGDVGYEQYF.